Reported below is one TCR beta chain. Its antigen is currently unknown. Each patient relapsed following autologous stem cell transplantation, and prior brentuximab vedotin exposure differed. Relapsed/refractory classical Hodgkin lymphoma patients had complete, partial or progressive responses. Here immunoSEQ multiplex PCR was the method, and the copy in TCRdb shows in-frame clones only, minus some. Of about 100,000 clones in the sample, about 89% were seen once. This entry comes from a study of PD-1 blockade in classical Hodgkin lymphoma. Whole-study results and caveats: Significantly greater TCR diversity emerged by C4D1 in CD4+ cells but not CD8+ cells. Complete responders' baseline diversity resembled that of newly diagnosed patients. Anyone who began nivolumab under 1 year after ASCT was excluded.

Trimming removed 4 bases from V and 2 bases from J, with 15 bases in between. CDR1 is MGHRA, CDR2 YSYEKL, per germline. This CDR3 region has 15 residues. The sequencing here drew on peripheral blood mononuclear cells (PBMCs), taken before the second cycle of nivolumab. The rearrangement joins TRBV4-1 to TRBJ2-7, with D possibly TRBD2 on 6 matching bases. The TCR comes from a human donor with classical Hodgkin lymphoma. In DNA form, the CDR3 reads TGCGCCAGCAGCCTGGGCCGGGGGTCACCCTACGAGCAGTACTTC. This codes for CASSLGRGSPYEQYF.